The entry that follows covers one T cell receptor beta chain sequence. These data are taken from a study of blood T cell repertoires in COVID-19. Study as a whole: COVID-19 samples from acute and convalescent phases originated in the United States, Italy and Spain. PBMCs, B-cell-depleted T cells, or T cells were the source of the cDNA or gDNA that made up the material.

The V end was cut by 6 bases, the J end by 0 bases, with 14 bases between. The germline gives CDR1 LNHDA, CDR2 SQIVND (reference sequence). CDR3 length equals 16 residues. Original processing notes: Reference gene primer amplification gave nucleated cell count estimates. Profiling relied on immunoSEQ multiplex PCR, and the TCRdb table lists in-frame clones only, not all of them. V and J calls and clone size are as listed in that table; D and trimming were resolved from the DNA. The sample has over 90,000 clones, roughly 85% seen once; the top ten hold 2% to 2.5%. J is TRBJ2-2 and V is TRBV19; D may be TRBD2 (6 bases). The origin of this receptor is a man aged 50 to 60 with active COVID-19. Material: peripheral blood. The CDR3 DNA sequence: TGTGCCAGTAGGAGGGCGGGACCCTCGAACACCGGGGAGCTGTTTTTT. Encoded protein: CASRRAGPSNTGELFF.